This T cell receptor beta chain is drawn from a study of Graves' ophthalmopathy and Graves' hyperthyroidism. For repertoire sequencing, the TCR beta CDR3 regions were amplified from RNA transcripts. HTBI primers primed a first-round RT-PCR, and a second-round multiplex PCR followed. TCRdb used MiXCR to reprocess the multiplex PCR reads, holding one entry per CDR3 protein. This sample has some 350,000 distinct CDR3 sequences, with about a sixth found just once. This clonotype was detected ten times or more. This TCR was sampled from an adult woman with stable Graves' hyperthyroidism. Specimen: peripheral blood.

The CDR3 nucleotides are TGTGCCAGCAGTTCATTTGACAGGGGGCGGAAGACCGGGGAGCTGTTTTTT. Protein product: CASSSFDRGRKTGELFF. The chain recombines TRBV28 with TRBJ2-2; 10 nucleotides agree with TRBD1. The germline V gene has CDR1 MDHEN and CDR2 SYDVKM. Unmatched junction bases numbered 10, after V lost 4 bases and J lost 5 bases. This CDR3 spans 17 amino acids.